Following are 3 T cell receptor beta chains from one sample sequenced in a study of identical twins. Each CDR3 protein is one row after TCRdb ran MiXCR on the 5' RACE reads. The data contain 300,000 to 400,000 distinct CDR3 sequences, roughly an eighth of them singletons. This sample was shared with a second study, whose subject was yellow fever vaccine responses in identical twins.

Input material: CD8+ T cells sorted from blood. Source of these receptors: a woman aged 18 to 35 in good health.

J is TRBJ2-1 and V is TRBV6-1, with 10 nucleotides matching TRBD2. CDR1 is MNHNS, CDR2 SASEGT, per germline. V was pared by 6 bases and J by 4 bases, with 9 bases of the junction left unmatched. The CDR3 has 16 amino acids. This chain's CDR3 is CASSTLSGGVYNEQFF. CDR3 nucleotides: TGTGCCAGCAGCACACTCAGCGGGGGGGTGTACAATGAGCAGTTCTTC.

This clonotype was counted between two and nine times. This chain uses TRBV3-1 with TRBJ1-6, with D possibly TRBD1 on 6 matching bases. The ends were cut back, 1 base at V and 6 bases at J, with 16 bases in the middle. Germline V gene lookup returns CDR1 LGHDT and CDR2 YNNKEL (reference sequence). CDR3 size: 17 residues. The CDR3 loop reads CASSQVRSSGVNSPLHF. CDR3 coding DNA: TGTGCCAGCAGCCAAGTTCGCTCTTCAGGGGTTAATTCACCCCTCCACTTT.

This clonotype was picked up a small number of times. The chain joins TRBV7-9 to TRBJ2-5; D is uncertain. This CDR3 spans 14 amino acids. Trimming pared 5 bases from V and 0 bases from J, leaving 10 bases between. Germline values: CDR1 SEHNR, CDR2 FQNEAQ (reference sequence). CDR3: CASSPVAYQETQYF. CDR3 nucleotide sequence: TGTGCCAGCAGCCCCGTGGCTTACCAAGAGACCCAGTACTTC. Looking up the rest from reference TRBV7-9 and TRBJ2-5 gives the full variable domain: DTGVSQNPRHKITKRGQNVTFRCDPISEHNRLYWYRQTLGQGPEFLTYFQNEAQLEKSRLLSDRFSAERPKGSFSTLEIQRTEQGDSAMYLCASSPVAYQETQYFGPGTRLLVL.